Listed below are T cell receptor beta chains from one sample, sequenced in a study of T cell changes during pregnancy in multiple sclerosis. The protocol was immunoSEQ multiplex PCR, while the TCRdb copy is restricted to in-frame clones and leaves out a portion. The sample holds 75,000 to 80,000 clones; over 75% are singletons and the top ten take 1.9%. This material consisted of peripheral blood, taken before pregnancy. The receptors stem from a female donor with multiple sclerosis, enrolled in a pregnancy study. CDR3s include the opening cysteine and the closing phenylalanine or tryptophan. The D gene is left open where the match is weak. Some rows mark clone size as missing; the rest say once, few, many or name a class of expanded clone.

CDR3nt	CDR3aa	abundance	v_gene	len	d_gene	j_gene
TGCGCCAGCAGCCGTTCCGACAGGGAAGGATCACCCCTCCACTTT	CASSRSDREGSPLHF	once	TRBV4-3	15	TRBD1	TRBJ1-6
TGTGCCAGCAGTTTAAGGGACAGGAATGAAAAACTGTTTTTT	CASSLRDRNEKLFF	NA	TRBV28	14	TRBD1	TRBJ1-4
TGTGCCAGCAGTGGGGACAGGGTAGATTCACCCCTCCACTTT	CASSGDRVDSPLHF	NA	TRBV9	14	TRBD1	TRBJ1-6
TGTGCTAGTGGCCGGAACAGGGGTATCTCTGGAAACACCATATATTTT	CASGRNRGISGNTIYF	NA	TRBV12-5	16	TRBD1	TRBJ1-3
TGTGCCAGCAGCCAAAGGCAGGGGCCTGACATTCAGTACTTC	CASSQRQGPDIQYF	medium-sized	TRBV9	14	NA	TRBJ2-4
TGTGCCAGCAGCAAAGACCGGAGACCAAAATCCTATAATTCACCCCTCCACTTT	CASSKDRRPKSYNSPLHF	NA	TRBV21-1	18	NA	TRBJ1-6
TGTGCCAGCAGCTTGACTAGCGGGGGAGATTACAATGAGCAGTTCTTC	CASSLTSGGDYNEQFF	NA	TRBV28	16	TRBD2	TRBJ2-1
TGCAGCGTTGAGGCAGCGGGGGCCACAGATACGCAGTATTTT	CSVEAAGATDTQYF	once	TRBV29-1	14	TRBD2	TRBJ2-3
TGTGCCAGCAGCGTGACCGTCGGGGGAGGCACAGATACGCAGTATTTT	CASSVTVGGGTDTQYF	NA	TRBV9	16	NA	TRBJ2-3
TGTGCCTGGAGTGTCGGCCAGAGGGAAGGCTACACCTTC	CAWSVGQREGYTF	NA	TRBV30	13	NA	TRBJ1-2
TGTGCCATCCGACAGGGGTCGAACACTGAAGCTTTCTTT	CAIRQGSNTEAFF	NA	TRBV19	13	TRBD1	TRBJ1-1
TGTGCCAGCAGCCACCTAGGAGCGGGAGGGCCTCAAGAGACCCAGTACTTC	CASSHLGAGGPQETQYF	NA	TRBV4-2	17	TRBD2	TRBJ2-5
TGTGCCAGCAGTACCCCCAGGGCAGGGGAAGCTTTCTTT	CASSTPRAGEAFF	NA	TRBV6-5	13	NA	TRBJ1-1
TGTGCCAGCAGACTATCCGGGACAGGAGCGGGGGAGCTGTTTTTT	CASRLSGTGAGELFF	NA	TRBV6-4	15	TRBD1	TRBJ2-2
TGTGCCAGCAGCTTTTTAGCGGAGAACACTGAAGCTTTCTTT	CASSFLAENTEAFF	NA	TRBV7-9	14	NA	TRBJ1-1
TGCGCCAGCAGCTTGGCCCCTAGCGGGGGGGCGGTGGGATACAATGAGCAGTTCTTC	CASSLAPSGGAVGYNEQFF	NA	TRBV5-1	19	TRBD2	TRBJ2-1
TGTGCCAGCAGCTTAGCGCTAGGCGGGGTTCCCTACGAGCAGTACTTC	CASSLALGGVPYEQYF	once	TRBV7-2	16	NA	TRBJ2-7
TGTGCCAGCAGCTTAAAAGGGACTTCCTACGAGCAGTACTTC	CASSLKGTSYEQYF	once	TRBV7-9	14	NA	TRBJ2-7
TGTGCCAGCAGGAGGGATTCACCCCTCCACTTT	CASRRDSPLHF	few	TRBV7-2	11	NA	TRBJ1-6
TGCGCCAGCAGCCCCCAACAGGGATCGGTGGCCCAGTACTTC	CASSPQQGSVAQYF	NA	TRBV4-3	14	NA	TRBJ2-5
TGTGCCAGTAGTATGGAGGGAGCAGATACGCAGTATTTT	CASSMEGADTQYF	NA	TRBV19	13	NA	TRBJ2-3
TGTGCCAGCAGCCCGTCGACTAGCGGGGGATTTGAGACCCAGTACTTC	CASSPSTSGGFETQYF	NA	TRBV7-8	16	TRBD2	TRBJ2-5
TGTGCCAGCAGCACGAGGGTTAGGACTGAAGCTTTCTTT	CASSTRVRTEAFF	NA	TRBV7-2	13	NA	TRBJ1-1
TGTGCCTGGAGTGTATGGGGGCGCGTTGGGCCAGAGACCCAGTACTTC	CAWSVWGRVGPETQYF	NA	TRBV30	16	NA	TRBJ2-5
TGTGCCAGCAGACCACTGACAGGGTTACAAGAGACCCAGTACTTC	CASRPLTGLQETQYF	NA	TRBV11-2	15	TRBD1	TRBJ2-5
TGTGCCAGCTCACTACAAGGGACAGCGAGTAATGAGCAGTTCTTC	CASSLQGTASNEQFF	NA	TRBV18	15	TRBD1	TRBJ2-1
TGTGCCAGCAGCCCCCTAGGAGGGGCGAACGAAGCTTTCTTT	CASSPLGGANEAFF	NA	TRBV5-6	14	NA	TRBJ1-1
TGTGCCAGCAGGGGTACAGGGGGAGAAAAACTGTTTTTT	CASRGTGGEKLFF	NA	TRBV11-2	13	TRBD1	TRBJ1-4
TGTGCCAGCGCAAGTAGCTCCTACAATGAGCAGTTCTTC	CASASSSYNEQFF	NA	TRBV10-3	13	NA	TRBJ2-1
TGTGCCAGCAGCTTATTAGGGCGGGGGGTACAAGAGACCCAGTACTTC	CASSLLGRGVQETQYF	NA	TRBV7-2	16	TRBD2	TRBJ2-5
TGTGCCAGCAGTTTGACAGGGGGCGCCGGGACCCAGTACTTC	CASSLTGGAGTQYF	NA	TRBV27	14	TRBD1	TRBJ2-5
TGTGCCAGCAGCTTGGGGGGACAGTACTACGAGCAGTACTTC	CASSLGGQYYEQYF	once	TRBV5-6	14	TRBD1	TRBJ2-7
TGCGCCAGCAGCCAAGATATAGTACTCCGGCGGACGAACACCGGGGAGCTGTTTTTT	CASSQDIVLRRTNTGELFF	NA	TRBV4-3	19	NA	TRBJ2-2
TGTGCCAGCAGTCCAAAAGAGACCCAGTACTTC	CASSPKETQYF	NA	TRBV2	11	NA	TRBJ2-5
TGTGCCAGCAGTGAACTCGCAGGCCCAGGCGATCAGCCCCAGCATTTT	CASSELAGPGDQPQHF	NA	TRBV25-1	16	NA	TRBJ1-5
TGTGCCAGCACCCAGACAGGGGACCAGCCCCAGCATTTT	CASTQTGDQPQHF	NA	TRBV2	13	TRBD1	TRBJ1-5
TGTGCCAGCAGTCCTAGGGACGGGGGTAAAGCTTTCTTT	CASSPRDGGKAFF	NA	TRBV6-6	13	NA	TRBJ1-1
TGCGCCAGCAGCTTGGGCGGGGGCGCAGGAAGCAATCAGCCCCAGCATTTT	CASSLGGGAGSNQPQHF	once	TRBV5-1	17	NA	TRBJ1-5